Below are 20 T cell receptor beta chains sequenced from a single sample in a study of radiotherapy plus CTLA-4 blockade in lung cancer listed by TCRdb under 2018. Library preparation employed the immunoSEQ multiplex PCR assay. Imported from immuneACCESS, the table was reduced by TCRdb to in-frame sequences with V and J called. These copies leave out some clones; in studies compared against another copy, an unresolved V gene accounts for under half, and the cause of the remainder is not known. This sample is represented by 55,000 to 80,000 clones; approximately 78% of them were singletons. The ten largest clones represent less than 7.5% of the sample. This material consisted of peripheral blood, taken from a patient treated with radiotherapy plus ipilimumab. Every receptor here comes from a human donor with non-small cell lung cancer who had a complete response to radiotherapy plus ipilimumab.

This sequence joins TRBV6-5 and TRBJ2-1, with 13 bases fitting TRBD2. CDR1 is MNHEY, CDR2 SVGAGI, per germline. The CDR3 is 15 amino acids. Trimming removed 4 bases from V and 10 bases from J; junction bases left unmatched: 7. CDR3 nucleotides: TGTGCCAGCAGTTTCGGACTAGCGGGAGTCGGGGAGCAGTTCTTC. Its protein product is CASSFGLAGVGEQFF.

V gene TRBV13 combines with J gene TRBJ2-2; 9 positions agree with TRBD2. The CDR3 runs to 17 residues. Trimming cost V 8 bases and J 0 bases; bases outside gene matches: 10. Germline V lookup: CDR1 PRHDT, CDR2 FYEKMQ (reference sequence). The CDR3 coding sequence is TGTGCCAGCGAGGGGGCTAGCGGGAACTCGAACACCGGGGAGCTGTTTTTT. Amino acids: CASEGASGNSNTGELFF.

The chain recombines TRBV7-9 with TRBJ1-2; D is perhaps TRBD1 (5 bases). The CDR3 is 15 amino acids. Per germline, CDR1 SEHNR and CDR2 FQNEAQ (reference sequence). Trimming cost V 5 bases and J 4 bases, with 17 bases left between them. DNA for the CDR3: TGTGCCAGCAGCCTCTCGTTTTCGGGGCTCTATGGCTACACCTTC. Translation gives CASSLSFSGLYGYTF.

This sequence joins TRBV7-2 and TRBJ2-2; 9 nucleotides align to TRBD2. Germline V gives CDR1 SGHTA, CDR2 FQGNSA. J gave up 6 bases and V 3 bases, and 8 bases lay outside the gene matches. The CDR3 covers 16 residues. This CDR3 reads CASSLFSAGGAGELFF. In DNA, the CDR3 is TGTGCCAGCAGCTTGTTTTCGGCGGGGGGGGCCGGGGAGCTGTTTTTT. The entire variable domain, with the rest obtained from reference TRBV7-2 and TRBJ2-2, is as follows: GAGVSQSPSNKVTEKGKDVELRCDPISGHTALYWYRQSLGQGLEFLIYFQGNSAPDKSGLPSDRFSAERTGGSVSTLTIQRTQQEDSAVYLCASSLFSAGGAGELFFGEGSRLTVL.

This chain links TRBV18 with TRBJ1-5, with TRBD1 as a possible D gene (5 bases). Per the germline V gene, CDR1 is KGHSH and CDR2 is LQKENI. The CDR3 runs to 16 residues. Trimming took 0 bases from V and 4 from J, leaving 13 bases between them. CDR3 DNA sequence: TGTGCCAGCTCACCACCTGCGCCTAAGGGGAATCAGCCCCAGCATTTT. Its protein product is CASSPPAPKGNQPQHF.

The chain employs TRBV18 and TRBJ2-3; TRBD2 matches 9 bases. Per germline, CDR1 KGHSH and CDR2 LQKENI. The ends lost 1 base at V and 0 bases at J; junction bases unmatched: 8. This CDR3 has 18 residues. The DNA of the CDR3 is TGTGCCAGCTCACCACGGGCAGCGGGAGGCACCAGCACAGATACGCAGTATTTT. Protein sequence: CASSPRAAGGTSTDTQYF.

This clone was picked up a small number of times. The chain recombines TRBV10-2 with TRBJ2-1, with D tentatively TRBD1 (6 bases). CDR1 is WSHSY and CDR2 is SAAADI in the germline V gene. The CDR3 runs to 13 residues. V was shortened by 7 bases and J by 4 bases, with 11 bases between the two germline ends. The CDR3 reads CASMGRGYNEQFF. For the CDR3, the DNA is TGCGCCAGCATGGGCAGGGGTTACAATGAGCAGTTCTTC.

The chain is built from TRBV27 and TRBJ1-2, with D hard to call. V was cut by 0 bases and J by 4 bases, with 12 bases left in between. The CDR3 length is 15 residues. CDR1 and CDR2 (germline): MNHEY, SMNVEV (reference sequence). The CDR3 protein is CASSLSQTGGYGYTF. CDR3 nucleotides: TGTGCCAGCAGTTTATCCCAGACGGGAGGCTATGGCTACACCTTC.

V usage is TRBV11-3 and J usage is TRBJ2-7, with D possibly TRBD1 on 6 matching bases. Germline lookup yields CDR1 SGHNT and CDR2 YENEEA. The CDR3 totals 15 residues. Trimming took 5 bases from V and 3 from J, leaving 17 bases between them. This chain's CDR3 is CASSPRRQGFYEQYV. CDR3 in DNA: TGTGCCAGCAGCCCCCGGAGGCAGGGGTTCTACGAGCAGTACGTC.

A note on this clone: Additional DNA sequences in this sample encode the identical CDR3. The chain has TRBV5-1 and TRBJ2-5, with 8 bases matching TRBD1. V dropped 4 bases and J dropped 4; count of bases not matched to a gene: 6. This CDR3 comprises 14 residues. Per germline, CDR1 SGHRS and CDR2 YFSETQ. The CDR3: CASSPGTGLETQYF. Here the CDR3 DNA reads TGCGCCAGCAGCCCAGGGACAGGACTAGAGACCCAGTACTTC.

This chain connects TRBV2 to TRBJ1-5; 8 nucleotides line up with TRBD1. This CDR3 has 15 amino acids. Trimming removed 7 bases from V and 2 bases from J; junction bases left unmatched: 7. The V gene's germline CDR1 is SNHLY and CDR2 FYNNEI. CDR3 nucleotides: TGTGCCAGCAATGACAGGGGATGGGGCAATCAGCCCCAGCATTTT. The encoded protein is CASNDRGWGNQPQHF.

The rearrangement links TRBV6-6 to TRBJ1-6; no clear D gene. This CDR3 comprises 14 residues. In germline, CDR1 is MNHNY, CDR2 SVGAGI (reference sequence). Trimming stripped 7 bases from V and 7 bases from J, with 14 bases between. The CDR3 spells CASNLAGLNSPLHF. In nucleotides, the CDR3 is TGTGCCAGCAACCTGGCCGGCTTGAATTCACCCCTCCACTTT.

V usage is TRBV11-3 and J usage is TRBJ2-3; 9 positions agree with TRBD2. The trim removed 0 bases at V and 3 bases at J, leaving 7 bases unmatched. The germline gives CDR1 SGHNT, CDR2 YENEEA. The CDR3 sequence is 17 residues long. CDR3 in amino acids: CASSLDSGGRGTDTQYF. The CDR3 DNA sequence: TGTGCCAGCAGCTTAGATTCCGGCGGGAGGGGTACAGATACGCAGTATTTT.

The chain couples TRBV18 to TRBJ2-5; D is possibly TRBD1 (6 bases). The length of the CDR3 is 14 residues. Germline V gene lookup returns CDR1 KGHSH and CDR2 LQKENI. Trimming took off 3 bases at V and 4 bases at J, with 12 bases between the two ends. This CDR3 is CASSPKGGGETQYF. The CDR3 DNA reads TGTGCCAGCTCACCTAAAGGGGGTGGAGAGACCCAGTACTTC.

The V call is TRBV18, the J call TRBJ2-5; weak D call: TRBD2 (6 bases). The CDR3 extends over 15 amino acids. Per the germline V gene, CDR1 is KGHSH and CDR2 is LQKENI. With 8 bases removed from V and 4 bases from J, the gap between germline ends came to 20 bases. In DNA form, the CDR3 reads TGTGCCAGCACGGCTACTGGGGGGAGAGGAGAGACCCAGTACTTC. As protein: CASTATGGRGETQYF.

The rearrangement links TRBV29-1 to TRBJ2-3, with 8 bases fitting TRBD2. J was trimmed by 6 bases and V by 6 bases; bases with no gene match: 5. The V gene's germline CDR1 is SQVTM and CDR2 ANQGSEA. CDR3 size: 12 residues. Written as DNA, the CDR3 is TGCAGCGTACGGGAGGGATCGGATACGCAGTATTTT. This gives the protein CSVREGSDTQYF.

The chain recombines TRBV10-3 with TRBJ2-2, with 10 bases aligning to TRBD1. With 7 bases clipped from V and 7 bases from J, the junction kept 6 bases outside the gene matches. The germline gives CDR1 ENHRY, CDR2 SYGVKD. The CDR3 totals 14 residues. The CDR3 DNA follows: TGTGCCATCAAAGGGACAGGGGAAGTCGGGGAGCTGTTTTTT. As protein: CAIKGTGEVGELFF.

The chain recombines TRBV4-1 with TRBJ2-7, with D perhaps TRBD2 (6 bases). The CDR3 length is 18 residues. CDR1 and CDR2 (germline): MGHRA, YSYEKL. Trimming pared 1 base from V and 2 bases from J, leaving 21 bases between. This CDR3 is CASSQGVWARDRTYEQYF. CDR3 nucleotides: TGCGCCAGCAGCCAAGGAGTGTGGGCGCGGGACCGAACCTACGAGCAGTACTTC.

The chain carries TRBV5-1 and TRBJ1-1; maybe TRBD1 (6 bases). CDR1 and CDR2 from the germline V gene are SGHRS and YFSETQ. Trimming stripped 1 base from V and 5 bases from J, with 12 bases between. The CDR3 loop spans 14 amino acids. CDR3 residues: CASSLWGRETEAFF. As DNA, the CDR3 is TGCGCCAGCAGCTTGTGGGGGCGCGAGACTGAAGCTTTCTTT.

This clone was counted only a few times. The J gene is TRBJ1-5, the V gene TRBV6-6, with no clear D. Germline CDR1 and CDR2: MNHNY and SVGAGI (reference sequence). The germline V and J ends were trimmed by 9 bases and 6 bases, with 12 bases remaining between them. The length of the CDR3 is 12 residues. This CDR3 reads CASQLESQPQHF. The CDR3 DNA sequence: TGTGCCAGTCAACTGGAGAGTCAGCCCCAGCATTTT.